This T cell receptor (beta chain) emerged from a study of shared clonotypes between healthy human individuals. TCRdb's copy holds only in-frame clones and misses some; the assay was immunoSEQ multiplex PCR. The sample gives about 2 million clones, about 94% of which show up once; approximately 1.2% is in the top ten. Terminally differentiated effector memory CD45RA+ cells were excluded from the naive CD8 cells, which were CD45RO-negative and positively selected for CCR7. None of the donors, who were healthy HIV-negative adults, had recently had acute infections or vaccinations. With respect to this clone: The antigen remains undetermined.

V lost 0 bases to trimming and J lost 6 bases, with 14 bases between them. The CDR3 has 16 residues. Germline V CDR1 and CDR2: LGHNA, YSLEER. General study points: With a handful of donors compared, roughly 4.9% of naive CD4 clonotypes were shared. Researchers sampled only blood; tissue repertoires likely differ.

The chain uses TRBV4-3 and TRBJ1-4; no firm D call. The sample was naive CD8+ T cells sorted from blood. This sequence originates from a man between 18 and 35 years old in good health. CDR3 protein: CASSQDLEGLYEKLFF. The CDR3 DNA reads TGCGCCAGCAGCCAAGATCTCGAGGGTCTGTATGAAAAACTGTTTTTT.